This T cell receptor beta chain was captured by sequencing in a study of Ad26.COV2.S vaccination and SARS-CoV-2 variants. Whole-study findings and limits: The analyses of TCR breadth and depth may have understated the size of total T cell responses.

Trimming stripped 0 bases from V and 5 bases from J, with 19 bases between. The germline gives CDR1 KGHSH, CDR2 LQKENI. The CDR3 totals 17 residues. Of note for this clone: Its antigen is currently unknown.

Measured with immunoSEQ multiplex PCR; TCRdb has only the in-frame clones, and not every one. The repertoire holds about 470,000 clones, with 90% as singletons. Regarding treatment: 15 to 20 received Ad26.COV2.S at low or high dose, single or two shots; 5 received placebo; per-sample allocation not given. Sampling took place 63 days after the first vaccine or placebo injection. Sequencing was performed on peripheral blood, taken in a trial of Ad26.COV2.S vaccine versus placebo. The clonotype was recovered from a person between 18 and 65 years old who received the Ad26.COV2.S COVID-19 vaccine or a placebo. The J gene is TRBJ1-2, the V gene TRBV18; D perhaps matches TRBD1 (6 bases). This CDR3 is CASSPPIRNRVGYGYTF. In DNA form, the CDR3 reads TGTGCCAGCTCACCACCGATACGTAACAGGGTGGGATATGGCTACACCTTC.